This entry describes one T cell receptor (beta chain). Stated time point: time of PML onset. This specimen belongs to a study of multiple sclerosis patients with progressive multifocal leukoencephalopathy. Every PCR reaction included synthetic inline CDR3 controls for all V-J pairings. Produced via immunoSEQ multiplex PCR; TCRdb's table is partial and in-frame only. The sample shows 30,000 to 35,000 clones, about 90% of them seen only once. The CDR3 runs to 11 residues. Germline V gives CDR1 SQVTM, CDR2 ANQGSEA. With 6 bases removed from V and 8 bases from J, the gap between germline ends came to 13 bases.

V usage is TRBV29-1 and J usage is TRBJ1-1; possibly TRBD1 for D (5 bases). The TCR comes from a human donor with progressive multifocal leukoencephalopathy. Sequenced here: PBMCs, sampled from a patient treated with natalizumab. The DNA for the CDR3 is TGCAGCGTACGGGACGGGGGGGAAGCTTTCTTT. Its protein product is CSVRDGGEAFF.